The next 28 T cell receptor beta chains were all read from a single sample in a study of T cell responses to AZD1222 COVID-19 vaccine. Assay: immunoSEQ multiplex PCR; the TCRdb copy retains only in-frame clones and omits some. Of just over 150,000 clones listed, 90% were seen once; the top ten hold over 1.5%. Material: peripheral blood, obtained on day 0 of AZD1222 vaccination. These receptor sequences come from an adult in good health.

V and J are TRBV6-2 or TRBV6-3 and TRBJ1-1; 9 bases are a match to TRBD1. V trimming: 7 bases; J trimming: 7 bases; junction bases outside the gene matches: 22. This CDR3 spans 18 amino acids. CDR1 is MNHEY, CDR2 SVGEGT, per germline. CDR3: CASTPGTGFGGVDFEAFF. Here the CDR3 DNA reads TGTGCCAGCACCCCCGGGACAGGGTTCGGAGGGGTTGATTTTGAAGCTTTCTTT.

J is TRBJ2-5 and V is TRBV6-5; D is uncertain. This CDR3 is built from 15 residues. The germline gives CDR1 MNHEY, CDR2 SVGAGI. V lost 0 bases and J lost 5, with 13 bases in between. CDR3: CASSYSVWVQETQYF. CDR3 nucleotides: TGTGCCAGCAGTTACTCTGTATGGGTTCAGGAGACCCAGTACTTC.

This clone was observed a handful of times. The CDR3 here is CASSKGTAYEQYF. CDR3 in DNA: TGTGCCAGTAGTAAAGGGACAGCCTACGAGCAGTACTTC. The V and J genes are TRBV19 and TRBJ2-7; 7 bases are a match to TRBD1. V lost 4 bases to trimming and J lost 2 bases; unmatched junction nucleotides: 2. Per germline, CDR1 LNHDA and CDR2 SQIVND (reference sequence). The CDR3 covers 13 residues.

The chain has TRBV14 and TRBJ1-1; a weak D match, TRBD1 (6 bases). This CDR3 contains 16 residues. V was clipped by 2 bases and J by 4 bases, with 17 bases between them. Germline V gives CDR1 SGHDN, CDR2 FVKESK. The CDR3 sequence is CASSQPRGRGATEAFF. As DNA, the CDR3 is TGTGCCAGCAGCCAACCCCGGGGGAGGGGGGCCACTGAAGCTTTCTTT.

The chain carries TRBV27 and TRBJ2-1; D perhaps matches TRBD2 (6 bases). The CDR3 is 19 residues long. Germline V lookup: CDR1 MNHEY, CDR2 SMNVEV (reference sequence). With 2 bases removed from V and 2 bases from J, the gap between germline ends came to 22 bases. In nucleotides, the CDR3 is TGTGCCAGCAGTTTACGACCTTCAAAGCCGGGGGTCCCCTACAATGAGCAGTTCTTC. This translates into CASSLRPSKPGVPYNEQFF.

The chain combines TRBV7-9 with TRBJ1-1; TRBD1 matches at 8 bases. Germline-derived CDR1 and CDR2 are SEHNR and FQNEAQ (reference sequence). There are 15 residues in the CDR3. J was trimmed by 7 bases and V by 3 bases; bases with no gene match: 10. The CDR3 bases are TGTGCCAGCAGCTTCTCCCGGGACAGGCGTGATGAAGCTTTCTTT. It translates to CASSFSRDRRDEAFF.

The chain has TRBV27 and TRBJ1-1; 8 bases line up with TRBD1. This CDR3 region has 19 residues. The germline V gene encodes CDR1 MNHEY and CDR2 SMNVEV (reference sequence). The J segment lost 0 bases and the V segment lost 0 bases, leaving 12 bases of the junction unmatched. The CDR3, as DNA: TGTGCCAGCAGTTTATCCTTCCCAGGGGGCCTACCATTGAACACTGAAGCTTTCTTT. Its translation is CASSLSFPGGLPLNTEAFF.

The chain links TRBV4-3 to TRBJ2-7, with D maybe TRBD1 (5 bases). This CDR3 has 13 amino acids. Per the germline V gene, CDR1 is LGHNA and CDR2 is YSLEER. Trimming removed 4 bases at V and 4 bases at J, with 11 bases between. CDR3 loop: CASSRNQGYEQYF. The CDR3 coding sequence is TGCGCCAGCAGCCGAAACCAGGGATACGAGCAGTACTTC.

In its sample, this clone was seen once. CDR3: CASSPEPSDTPDTQYF. The CDR3 DNA reads as TGTGCCAGCAGCCCCGAACCTAGCGATACTCCAGATACGCAGTATTTT. The chain uses TRBV5-6 and TRBJ2-3; tentative D call: TRBD2 (6 bases). The V gene lost 4 bases and the J gene lost 4 bases, with 19 bases spanning the gap. The CDR3 totals 16 residues. The germline gives CDR1 SGHDT, CDR2 YYEEEE.

V gene TRBV7-9 combines with J gene TRBJ1-3; 8 bases agree with TRBD1. Trimming at V came to 4 bases and at J to 8 bases, leaving 4 bases not matched to a gene. Germline V gives CDR1 SEHNR, CDR2 FQNEAQ (reference sequence). This CDR3 comprises 13 residues. The CDR3 loop is CASSSDREDTIYF. Here the CDR3 DNA reads TGTGCCAGCAGCTCGGACAGGGAGGACACCATATATTTT.

The gene calls are TRBV20-1 and TRBJ2-7, with D possibly TRBD2 on 7 matching bases. This CDR3 has 11 residues. The V gene lost 7 bases and the J gene lost 3 bases, with 10 bases spanning the gap. The V gene's germline CDR1 is DFQATT and CDR2 SNEGSKA (reference sequence). The CDR3 bases are TGCAGTGGGCGGGGGCACTACGAGCAGTACTTC. It encodes CSGRGHYEQYF.

The chain recombines TRBV27 with TRBJ1-5; 9 nucleotides agree with TRBD1. The CDR3 is made up of 15 amino acids. Germline CDR1 and CDR2: MNHEY and SMNVEV (reference sequence). V lost 3 bases, J lost 4 bases, and 4 bases stayed unmatched. CDR3: CASSFSTGGNQPQHF. The CDR3 coding sequence is TGTGCCAGCAGTTTCTCGACAGGGGGGAATCAGCCCCAGCATTTT.

V is TRBV28 and J is TRBJ1-2; 7 positions agree with TRBD1. Germline V gene sequence: CDR1 MDHEN, CDR2 SYDVKM. The CDR3 length is 13 residues. Losses at the gene ends were 6 bases for V and 4 bases for J; bases not matched to a gene: 5. The CDR3 DNA reads TGTGCCAGCAGACTAGGGACAGTCTATGGCTACACCTTC. Its translation: CASRLGTVYGYTF.

The gene calls are TRBV7-6 and TRBJ2-5, with TRBD1 identical over 9 bases. The CDR3 extends over 17 amino acids. CDR1 SGHVS and CDR2 FNYEAQ come from the germline V gene. V lost 0 bases and J lost 2; bases outside the gene matches: 7. CDR3: CASSLALGTGLQETQYF. The CDR3 DNA is TGTGCCAGCAGCTTAGCCTTGGGGACAGGGTTACAAGAGACCCAGTACTTC.

This rearrangement joins TRBV19 to TRBJ1-5; weak D call: TRBD1 (6 bases). Germline V gene lookup returns CDR1 LNHDA and CDR2 SQIVND (reference sequence). The CDR3 totals 14 residues. Trimming stripped 10 bases from V and 2 bases from J, with 15 bases between. The DNA of the CDR3 is TGTGCCACCGGGAACAGGGAAGGCAATCAGCCCCAGCATTTT. This sequence encodes CATGNREGNQPQHF.

The V gene is TRBV10-3, the J gene TRBJ1-2; D unclear. V was cut by 0 bases and J by 4 bases, with 6 bases left in between. There are 13 residues in the CDR3. In germline, CDR1 is ENHRY, CDR2 SYGVKD. The CDR3 bases are TGTGCCATCAGTGAGTCGGAAGGCTATGGCTACACCTTC. Its translation is CAISESEGYGYTF.

The rearrangement links TRBV27 to TRBJ1-1; tentative D call: TRBD1 (6 bases). CDR1 and CDR2 from the germline V gene are MNHEY and SMNVEV (reference sequence). V dropped 8 bases and J dropped 0 bases, with 16 bases sitting between them. This CDR3 region has 15 residues. The CDR3 is CASRLQGTMNTEAFF. The CDR3 DNA reads TGTGCCAGCCGGTTACAGGGAACTATGAACACTGAAGCTTTCTTT.

The rearrangement links TRBV30 to TRBJ1-2, with D uncertain. There are 13 residues in the CDR3. The V gene's germline CDR1 is GTSNPN and CDR2 SVGIG (reference sequence). V gave up 2 bases and J gave up 4 bases, with 11 bases separating them. Here the CDR3 DNA reads TGTGCCTGGAGTATCGGAGGGATCTATGGCTACACCTTC. Its protein product is CAWSIGGIYGYTF.

This rearrangement joins TRBV6-1 to TRBJ2-1, with D unresolved. CDR1 and CDR2 from the germline V gene are MNHNS and SASEGT. This CDR3 is built from 11 residues. Trimming cost V 3 bases and J 5 bases, with 2 bases left between them. Written as DNA, the CDR3 is TGTGCCAGCAGTGATCACAATGAGCAGTTCTTC. It specifies CASSDHNEQFF.

The CDR3 protein is CASSLSPSGSFYEQFF. CDR3 in DNA: TGTGCCAGCAGTTTATCCCCTAGCGGGAGTTTCTATGAGCAGTTCTTC. The V call is TRBV28, the J call TRBJ2-1; 10 nucleotides agree with TRBD2. The germline CDR1 and CDR2 sequences are MDHEN and SYDVKM. V lost 1 base and J lost 8; bases outside the gene matches: 8. CDR3 length: 16 residues.

V usage is TRBV28 and J usage is TRBJ1-2, with TRBD1 matching 11 bases. The CDR3 extends over 13 amino acids. V shed 6 bases, J shed 7 bases, and the junction held 4 bases outside the gene matches. The germline CDR1 and CDR2 sequences are MDHEN and SYDVKM. CDR3 protein: CASSEGTGGGYTF. Written as DNA, the CDR3 is TGTGCCAGCAGCGAAGGGACAGGGGGTGGCTACACCTTC.

The chain joins TRBV5-1 to TRBJ1-6; maybe TRBD1 (5 bases). Germline V gene sequence: CDR1 SGHRS, CDR2 YFSETQ. The CDR3 covers 15 residues. V shed 3 bases and J shed 7 bases, with 14 bases lying between them. The CDR3 DNA reads TGCGCCAGCAGCTCGGGGCTTTCTTGGAATTCACCCCTCCACTTT. Its translation: CASSSGLSWNSPLHF.

The chain links TRBV29-1 to TRBJ2-1; D is undetermined. This CDR3 has 13 amino acids. Trimming took off 4 bases at V and 6 bases at J, with 13 bases between the two ends. Germline-derived CDR1 and CDR2 are SQVTM and ANQGSEA. The CDR3 loop is CSVAEFLVNEQFF. CDR3 bases: TGCAGCGTTGCGGAGTTTTTGGTCAATGAGCAGTTCTTC.

The CDR3 nucleotides read TGTGCCAGCAGCTTGGGGCCGGTGGGACTAGTTCCAAATGAGCAGTTCTTC. This gives the protein CASSLGPVGLVPNEQFF. The chain is built from TRBV27 and TRBJ2-1; 8 nucleotides line up with TRBD2. J lost 7 bases, V lost 6 bases, and 17 bases had no gene match. CDR1 is MNHEY, CDR2 SMNVEV, per germline (reference sequence). CDR3 length: 17 amino acids.

DNA of the CDR3: TGTGCCAGCAGCCATAGGACTAGCGGGAGGCCCATCTCCTACAATGAGCAGTTCTTC. It is translated as CASSHRTSGRPISYNEQFF. This chain joins TRBV7-8 and TRBJ2-1; 14 bases are a match to TRBD2. The CDR3 spans 19 residues. Germline trimming cut 5 bases from V and 0 bases from J; bases unmatched to any gene: 9. Germline V lookup: CDR1 SGHVS, CDR2 FQNEAQ.

The rearrangement uses TRBV6-5 and TRBJ1-2; tentatively, D is TRBD1 (6 bases). The V gene's germline CDR1 is MNHEY and CDR2 SVGAGI. The CDR3 loop spans 16 amino acids. V lost 0 bases, J lost 6 bases, and 17 bases lay in between. This CDR3 reads CASSYSRVGSGDGYTF. In DNA, the CDR3 is TGTGCCAGCAGTTACTCTCGCGTTGGGTCAGGGGATGGCTACACCTTC.

The V gene is TRBV14, the J gene TRBJ2-7; D is ambiguous. Germline V gives CDR1 SGHDN, CDR2 FVKESK. The V end was cut by 6 bases, the J end by 6 bases, with 15 bases between. CDR3 length: 13 amino acids. In DNA form, the CDR3 reads TGTGCCAGCAGAAGCATTCGGAGCTCCGAGCAGTACTTC. The encoded protein is CASRSIRSSEQYF.

The chain recombines TRBV18 with TRBJ1-5; the match to TRBD1 covers 7 bases. This CDR3 has 19 residues. After removal of 3 bases from V and 0 bases from J, the junction contained 14 bases not matched to a gene. CDR1 is KGHSH and CDR2 is LQKENI in the germline V gene. The CDR3 sequence: CASSPRRGHRGHSNQPQHF. Written as DNA, the CDR3 is TGTGCCAGCTCACCGCGGAGAGGGCACAGGGGACATAGCAATCAGCCCCAGCATTTT.